Listed below are T cell receptor beta chains from one sample, sequenced in a study of CD8 T cells in ankylosing spondylitis. One entry per CDR3 protein, called by TCRdb with MiXCR from the 5' RACE reads. The repertoire consists of just over 150,000 distinct CDR3 sequences, with 15% to 20% occurring once and the leading ten covering about 8.3%. Sequenced sample: blood, either unsorted or a sorted T cell fraction (not recorded which). The receptors derive from a male donor with ankylosing spondylitis or in good health (not recorded which). The CDR3 runs from the conserved cysteine through the conserved F or W. The D gene is left open where the match is weak. Clone sizes are given selectively: once, few, many, or a class where the clone is expanded.

J gene: TRBJ2-3; V gene: TRBV20-1; clone size: many; D gene: -; CDR3 protein: CSARGWLASDTQYF; CDR3 DNA: TGCAGTGCTAGAGGGTGGCTAGCCTCAGATACGCAGTATTTT
J gene: TRBJ1-1; V gene: TRBV4-1; clone size: few; D gene: -; CDR3 protein: CASSQDGEGVLTEAFF; CDR3 DNA: TGCGCCAGCAGCCAAGACGGGGAAGGGGTACTCACTGAAGCTTTCTTT
J gene: TRBJ1-5; V gene: TRBV20-1; clone size: many; D gene: -; CDR3 protein: CSAREGSKINQPQHF; CDR3 DNA: TGCAGTGCTAGAGAGGGCAGCAAAATAAATCAGCCCCAGCATTTT
J gene: TRBJ1-2; V gene: TRBV12-3/TRBV12-4; clone size: many; D gene: -; CDR3 protein: CASRPMTVTNYGYTF; CDR3 DNA: TGTGCCAGCAGACCGATGACAGTCACTAACTATGGCTACACCTTC
J gene: TRBJ2-3; V gene: TRBV4-1; clone size: -; D gene: TRBD2; CDR3 protein: CASSQISGTSGRDTDTQYF; CDR3 DNA: TGCGCCAGCAGCCAAATTTCCGGGACTAGCGGTCGAGACACAGATACGCAGTATTTT
J gene: TRBJ2-6; V gene: TRBV27; clone size: few; D gene: -; CDR3 protein: CASSLDGWVSGANVLTF; CDR3 DNA: TGTGCCAGCAGTTTAGATGGCTGGGTCTCTGGGGCCAACGTCCTGACTTTC
J gene: TRBJ2-1; V gene: TRBV3-1; clone size: -; D gene: TRBD2; CDR3 protein: CASSEGTSGYNEQFF; CDR3 DNA: TGTGCCAGCAGCGAGGGGACTAGCGGGTACAATGAGCAGTTCTTC
J gene: TRBJ2-7; V gene: TRBV5-6; clone size: -; D gene: -; CDR3 protein: CASSLPGNSYEQYF; CDR3 DNA: TGTGCCAGCAGCTTGCCGGGAAACTCCTACGAGCAGTACTTC
J gene: TRBJ1-1; V gene: TRBV5-1; clone size: many; D gene: TRBD1; CDR3 protein: CASKPGGADTEAFF; CDR3 DNA: TGCGCCAGCAAGCCAGGGGGCGCCGACACTGAAGCTTTCTTT
J gene: TRBJ1-1; V gene: TRBV12-3/TRBV12-4; clone size: many; D gene: -; CDR3 protein: CASSPDGGGTEAFF; CDR3 DNA: TGTGCCAGCAGTCCGGACGGTGGGGGCACTGAAGCTTTCTTT
J gene: TRBJ2-5; V gene: TRBV5-1; clone size: -; D gene: -; CDR3 protein: CASSRMRQETQYF; CDR3 DNA: TGCGCCAGCAGCAGGATGAGACAAGAGACCCAGTACTTC
J gene: TRBJ1-5; V gene: TRBV29-1; clone size: -; D gene: -; CDR3 protein: CSVEREGRKGHQPQHF; CDR3 DNA: TGCAGCGTTGAAAGGGAGGGAAGGAAGGGGCATCAGCCCCAGCATTTT
J gene: TRBJ2-2; V gene: TRBV12-3/TRBV12-4; clone size: -; D gene: TRBD2; CDR3 protein: CASTLAGWELFF; CDR3 DNA: TGTGCCAGCACTCTAGCGGGCTGGGAGCTGTTTTTT
J gene: TRBJ1-5; V gene: TRBV28; clone size: many; D gene: -; CDR3 protein: CASSVNSNQPQHF; CDR3 DNA: TGTGCCAGCAGTGTCAACAGCAATCAGCCCCAGCATTTT
J gene: TRBJ2-4; V gene: TRBV2; clone size: many; D gene: -; CDR3 protein: CASSSDSRGWYF; CDR3 DNA: TGTGCCAGCAGCTCGGATTCACGGGGTTGGTACTTC
J gene: TRBJ2-7; V gene: TRBV27; clone size: many; D gene: TRBD2; CDR3 protein: CASSGGRIPYEQYF; CDR3 DNA: TGTGCCAGCAGCGGCGGGAGGATCCCCTACGAGCAGTACTTC
J gene: TRBJ2-2; V gene: TRBV24-1; clone size: -; D gene: -; CDR3 protein: CATSDLFPGTVNTGELFF; CDR3 DNA: TGTGCCACCAGTGATTTGTTCCCCGGGACGGTGAACACCGGGGAGCTGTTTTTT
J gene: TRBJ2-2; V gene: TRBV5-1; clone size: few; D gene: -; CDR3 protein: CASSFATGAVTGELFF; CDR3 DNA: TGCGCCAGCAGCTTTGCAACGGGGGCTGTTACCGGGGAGCTGTTTTTT
J gene: TRBJ2-7; V gene: TRBV29-1; clone size: many; D gene: TRBD1; CDR3 protein: CSVGQGYYEQYF; CDR3 DNA: TGCAGCGTTGGACAGGGTTACTACGAGCAGTACTTC
J gene: TRBJ2-7; V gene: TRBV5-1; clone size: many; D gene: -; CDR3 protein: CASSPRGGGYEQYF; CDR3 DNA: TGCGCCAGCAGCCCGCGGGGAGGGGGGTACGAGCAGTACTTC
J gene: TRBJ2-2; V gene: TRBV20-1; clone size: many; D gene: -; CDR3 protein: CSARANTGELFF; CDR3 DNA: TGCAGTGCTAGGGCCAACACCGGGGAGCTGTTTTTT
J gene: TRBJ2-5; V gene: TRBV15; clone size: many; D gene: TRBD2; CDR3 protein: CATSRSSGAFQETQYF; CDR3 DNA: TGTGCCACCAGCAGGTCTAGCGGGGCCTTCCAAGAGACCCAGTACTTC
J gene: TRBJ2-2; V gene: TRBV12-3/TRBV12-4; clone size: -; D gene: -; CDR3 protein: CASSSGVPANTGELFF; CDR3 DNA: TGTGCCAGCAGTTCGGGGGTGCCCGCGAACACCGGGGAGCTGTTTTTT
J gene: TRBJ2-1; V gene: TRBV12-3/TRBV12-4; clone size: -; D gene: -; CDR3 protein: CASRPDLGSYNEQFF; CDR3 DNA: TGTGCCAGCAGGCCCGACTTGGGTTCCTACAATGAGCAGTTCTTC
J gene: TRBJ2-7; V gene: TRBV20-1; clone size: many; D gene: -; CDR3 protein: CSARDGARDEQYF; CDR3 DNA: TGCAGTGCTAGAGACGGGGCTAGGGACGAGCAGTACTTC
J gene: TRBJ2-5; V gene: TRBV24-1; clone size: many; D gene: -; CDR3 protein: CATSFQRTQYF; CDR3 DNA: TGTGCCACCAGTTTTCAAAGGACCCAGTACTTC
J gene: TRBJ1-2; V gene: TRBV3-1; clone size: many; D gene: -; CDR3 protein: CASSQEGGYTF; CDR3 DNA: TGTGCCAGCAGCCAAGAGGGTGGCTACACCTTC
J gene: TRBJ1-4; V gene: TRBV5-5; clone size: -; D gene: -; CDR3 protein: CASSLGGADEKLFF; CDR3 DNA: TGTGCCAGCAGCTTGGGTGGGGCAGATGAAAAACTGTTTTTT
J gene: TRBJ2-7; V gene: TRBV4-1; clone size: many; D gene: -; CDR3 protein: CASSQDRVVYEQYF; CDR3 DNA: TGCGCCAGCAGCCAAGACAGGGTTGTCTACGAGCAGTACTTC
J gene: TRBJ2-1; V gene: TRBV5-1; clone size: many; D gene: -; CDR3 protein: CASSLTRDYNEQFF; CDR3 DNA: TGCGCCAGCAGCTTGACCAGGGATTACAATGAGCAGTTCTTC
J gene: TRBJ1-1; V gene: TRBV5-1; clone size: many; D gene: -; CDR3 protein: CASSLGAGTDTEAFF; CDR3 DNA: TGCGCCAGCAGCTTGGGTGCAGGGACGGACACTGAAGCTTTCTTT
J gene: TRBJ2-1; V gene: TRBV29-1; clone size: few; D gene: -; CDR3 protein: CSVLKSYNEQFF; CDR3 DNA: TGCAGCGTTTTGAAAAGCTACAATGAGCAGTTCTTC
J gene: TRBJ1-2; V gene: TRBV6-1; clone size: few; D gene: -; CDR3 protein: CASSSRGDHYNYGYTF; CDR3 DNA: TGTGCCAGCAGCTCGCGGGGGGACCACTATAACTATGGCTACACCTTC
J gene: TRBJ1-2; V gene: TRBV6-1; clone size: -; D gene: -; CDR3 protein: CASTRGLGYTF; CDR3 DNA: TGTGCCAGCACACGGGGTCTTGGCTACACCTTC
J gene: TRBJ2-1; V gene: TRBV6-1; clone size: few; D gene: TRBD2; CDR3 protein: CASSDNSGTYNEQFF; CDR3 DNA: TGTGCCAGCAGTGACAACAGCGGGACCTACAATGAGCAGTTCTTC
J gene: TRBJ2-3; V gene: TRBV19; clone size: -; D gene: TRBD2; CDR3 protein: CASRTSGLTDTQYF; CDR3 DNA: TGTGCCAGTAGGACTAGCGGGCTCACAGATACGCAGTATTTT
J gene: TRBJ2-3; V gene: TRBV3-1; clone size: -; D gene: -; CDR3 protein: CASSQDFTDTQYF; CDR3 DNA: TGTGCCAGCAGCCAAGACTTCACAGATACGCAGTATTTT
J gene: TRBJ2-7; V gene: TRBV20-1; clone size: many; D gene: -; CDR3 protein: CSASTVSPSYEQYF; CDR3 DNA: TGCAGTGCCTCGACTGTCTCCCCCTCCTACGAGCAGTACTTC
J gene: TRBJ1-1; V gene: TRBV2; clone size: few; D gene: -; CDR3 protein: CASRVLNTEAFF; CDR3 DNA: TGTGCCAGCCGAGTACTGAACACTGAAGCTTTCTTT
J gene: TRBJ2-2; V gene: TRBV29-1; clone size: few; D gene: TRBD1; CDR3 protein: CSARGTGGAGTGELFF; CDR3 DNA: TGCAGCGCACGAGGAACAGGGGGCGCGGGGACCGGGGAGCTGTTTTTT
J gene: TRBJ2-5; V gene: TRBV18; clone size: -; D gene: -; CDR3 protein: CASSPRGGTQETQYF; CDR3 DNA: TGTGCCAGCTCACCACGCGGAGGGACCCAAGAGACCCAGTACTTC
J gene: TRBJ1-6; V gene: TRBV12-3/TRBV12-4; clone size: -; D gene: -; CDR3 protein: CASSLVEGSPLHF; CDR3 DNA: TGTGCCAGCAGTTTAGTCGAGGGTTCACCCCTCCACTTT
J gene: TRBJ2-7; V gene: TRBV12-3/TRBV12-4; clone size: many; D gene: -; CDR3 protein: CASSGRASYEQYF; CDR3 DNA: TGTGCCAGCAGTGGCAGGGCGTCCTACGAGCAGTACTTC
J gene: TRBJ2-1; V gene: TRBV20-1; clone size: many; D gene: -; CDR3 protein: CSARDPWGNEQFF; CDR3 DNA: TGCAGTGCTAGAGACCCGTGGGGCAATGAGCAGTTCTTC
J gene: TRBJ2-3; V gene: TRBV13; clone size: -; D gene: -; CDR3 protein: CASSLLPGLDTQYF; CDR3 DNA: TGTGCCAGCAGCTTACTTCCGGGTTTGGATACGCAGTATTTT
J gene: TRBJ2-7; V gene: TRBV3-1; clone size: few; D gene: TRBD1; CDR3 protein: CASSLLDRDSYEQYF; CDR3 DNA: TGTGCCAGCAGCCTCCTGGACAGGGACTCATACGAGCAGTACTTC
J gene: TRBJ1-2; V gene: TRBV10-3; clone size: -; D gene: -; CDR3 protein: CAIRGGSNYGYTF; CDR3 DNA: TGTGCCATCAGGGGGGGCAGTAACTATGGCTACACCTTC
J gene: TRBJ2-3; V gene: TRBV4-2; clone size: -; D gene: -; CDR3 protein: CASSQGLKDTQYF; CDR3 DNA: TGTGCCAGCAGCCAAGGGCTTAAAGATACGCAGTATTTT
J gene: TRBJ2-1; V gene: TRBV20-1; clone size: -; D gene: -; CDR3 protein: CSARDPGGNGQFF; CDR3 DNA: TGCAGTGCTAGAGATCCGGGGGGCAATGGGCAGTTCTTC
J gene: TRBJ2-2; V gene: TRBV3-1; clone size: few; D gene: -; CDR3 protein: CASSQVRLGHTGELFF; CDR3 DNA: TGTGCCAGCAGCCAAGTGCGTCTAGGCCACACCGGGGAGCTGTTTTTT
J gene: TRBJ1-2; V gene: TRBV7-2; clone size: -; D gene: -; CDR3 protein: CASSLVQGGYTF; CDR3 DNA: TGTGCCAGCAGCTTAGTACAAGGTGGCTACACCTTC
J gene: TRBJ2-3; V gene: TRBV5-1; clone size: -; D gene: -; CDR3 protein: CASSLDGIDTDTQYF; CDR3 DNA: TGCGCCAGCAGCTTGGATGGGATCGACACAGATACGCAGTATTTT
J gene: TRBJ1-1; V gene: TRBV11-2; clone size: many; D gene: -; CDR3 protein: CASSPLGSGPTNTEAFF; CDR3 DNA: TGTGCCAGCAGTCCGCTTGGTTCTGGGCCCACGAACACTGAAGCTTTCTTT
J gene: TRBJ1-1; V gene: TRBV7-9; clone size: few; D gene: -; CDR3 protein: CASSITRTENTEAFF; CDR3 DNA: TGTGCCAGCAGCATTACCCGGACAGAGAACACTGAAGCTTTCTTT
J gene: TRBJ2-2; V gene: TRBV6-6; clone size: few; D gene: TRBD2; CDR3 protein: CASSPGGGNTGELFF; CDR3 DNA: TGTGCCAGCAGCCCCGGCGGGGGTAACACCGGGGAGCTGTTTTTT
J gene: TRBJ2-1; V gene: TRBV20-1; clone size: many; D gene: TRBD2; CDR3 protein: CSAPSGRAKYHNEQFF; CDR3 DNA: TGCAGTGCTCCTAGCGGGAGGGCCAAGTACCACAATGAGCAGTTCTTC
J gene: TRBJ2-2; V gene: TRBV5-1; clone size: many; D gene: -; CDR3 protein: CASSLLPGLRDTGELFF; CDR3 DNA: TGCGCCAGCAGCTTGTTACCGGGACTCAGAGACACCGGGGAGCTGTTTTTT